The 10 T cell receptor beta chains below were found in one sample sequenced in a study of T cell repertoires in cytomegalovirus infection. No antigen is known for these receptors. TCRdb independently ran MiXCR on the reads; one entry per CDR3 protein. Of about 830,000 distinct CDR3 sequences listed, about 33% are singletons. Material: cultured CD8+ T cells from PBMCs, obtained from culture after CMV antigen stimulation. Source of these receptors: a human donor in good health (CMV status not recorded). Some clones in this sample may be carry-over from other donors' samples.

This clonotype was counted between two and nine times. The gene calls are TRBV12-3 or TRBV12-4 and TRBJ1-1, with TRBD1 matching over 9 bases. This CDR3 contains 14 residues. J was trimmed by 6 bases and V by 7 bases; bases with no gene match: 9. CDR3 coding DNA: TGTGCCAGCACCCACACAGGGGGCGCGTCTGAAGCTTTCTTT. Its protein is CASTHTGGASEAFF.

This clonotype was seen repeatedly, ten times or more. The rearrangement joins TRBV7-2 to TRBJ2-7, with no clear D. The CDR3 is made up of 14 amino acids. Deletions cut 2 bases from V and 5 bases from J, with 13 bases between. Germline CDR1 reads SGHTA; CDR2 reads FQGNSA. The CDR3 nucleotides read TGTGCCAGCAGCTTAATAAGCTTCGCGGACGAGCAGTACGTC. Its protein is CASSLISFADEQYV.

This clonotype appeared many times. This sequence joins TRBV7-8 and TRBJ2-1, with 9 bases identical to TRBD1. Trimming cost V 7 bases and J 4 bases; bases outside gene matches: 11. CDR1 is SGHVS and CDR2 is FQNEAQ in the germline V gene. The CDR3 is 16 amino acids. The CDR3 DNA sequence: TGTGCCAGCACACTGCGGGCCGGGACAGGGTACAATGAGCAGTTCTTC. Residues: CASTLRAGTGYNEQFF.

In this sample, this clonotype turned up many times. V usage is TRBV7-2 and J usage is TRBJ1-1, with TRBD1 as a possible D gene (5 bases). The CDR3 spans 16 residues. Germline V lookup: CDR1 SGHTA, CDR2 FQGNSA. V was trimmed by 3 bases and J by 1 base, leaving 15 bases between them. The CDR3 bases are TGTGCCAGCAGCTTGCCCGCAGGGAGGGGGAACACTGAAGCTTTCTTT. It codes for CASSLPAGRGNTEAFF.

V is TRBV5-1 and J is TRBJ2-7; 7 bases match TRBD1. Germline lookup yields CDR1 SGHRS and CDR2 YFSETQ. V lost 4 bases and J lost 2; bases outside the gene matches: 6. The CDR3 contains 14 residues. CDR3 sequence: CASSMGTGAYEQYV. Here the CDR3 DNA reads TGCGCCAGCAGCATGGGAACAGGGGCCTACGAGCAGTACGTC.

This clonotype was seen repeatedly, ten times or more. CDR3 sequence: CASSLAPRDPDTQYF. The CDR3 DNA is TGTGCCAGCAGCTTAGCCCCTAGAGACCCAGATACGCAGTATTTT. The V call is TRBV7-8, the J call TRBJ2-3, with unresolved D. The germline V and J ends were trimmed by 0 bases and 4 bases, with 11 bases remaining between them. CDR3 length: 15 amino acids. CDR1 is SGHVS, CDR2 FQNEAQ, per germline.

The chain uses TRBV10-3 and TRBJ2-7; TRBD2 is a possible D gene (5 bases). This CDR3 is built from 14 residues. The ends were cut back, 4 bases at V and 2 bases at J, with 12 bases in the middle. Per the germline V gene, CDR1 is ENHRY and CDR2 is SYGVKD. CDR3 nucleotide sequence: TGTGCCATCAGTGGGGAGAGAGGGACCTACGAGCAGTACGTC. This translates into CAISGERGTYEQYV.

This clonotype was seen many times. V and J are TRBV7-6 and TRBJ1-1; D ambiguous. The V gene lost 0 bases and the J gene lost 10 bases, with 12 bases spanning the gap. CDR1 and CDR2 (germline): SGHVS, FNYEAQ. This CDR3 region has 13 residues. The DNA of the CDR3 is TGTGCCAGCAGCTTAGCTACGGGGAGTGGAGCTTTCTTT. Its protein is CASSLATGSGAFF.

In this sample, this clonotype turned up a few times. This chain uses TRBV6-1 with TRBJ2-7; 8 bases are a match to TRBD1. Per germline, CDR1 MNHNS and CDR2 SASEGT. The length of the CDR3 is 16 residues. V lost 0 bases, J lost 2 bases, and 6 bases stayed unmatched. The CDR3 sequence is CASSEARGQGTYEQYF. The CDR3 DNA reads as TGTGCCAGCAGTGAAGCGAGAGGACAGGGAACCTACGAGCAGTACTTC.

This clonotype was seen once. The germline gene is not matched at one end of the junction; a read error may be the cause. This chain connects TRBV7-6 to TRBJ2-5; D may match TRBD1 or TRBD2 (6 bases each). The CDR3 length is 16 residues. The germline CDR1 and CDR2 sequences are SGHVS and FNYEAQ. CDR3 bases: TGTACCAGCAGCTTAGTAGTGGGGGGCCGATCTCAGACCCAGTACTTC. Residues: CTSSLVVGGRSQTQYF.